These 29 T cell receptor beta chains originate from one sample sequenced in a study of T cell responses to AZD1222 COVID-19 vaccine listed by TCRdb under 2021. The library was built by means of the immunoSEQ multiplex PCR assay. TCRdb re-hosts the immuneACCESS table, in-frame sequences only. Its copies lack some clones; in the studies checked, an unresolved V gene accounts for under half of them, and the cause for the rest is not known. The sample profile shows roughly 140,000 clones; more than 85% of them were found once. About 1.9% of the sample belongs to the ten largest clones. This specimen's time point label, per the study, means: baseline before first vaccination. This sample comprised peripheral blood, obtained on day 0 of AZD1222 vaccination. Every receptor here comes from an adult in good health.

CDR3 sequence: CASSFRAGRNYGYTF. The DNA for the CDR3 is TGTGCCAGCAGCTTCAGGGCAGGACGAAACTATGGCTACACCTTC. The chain employs TRBV11-2 and TRBJ1-2; TRBD1 might be the D (5 bases). This CDR3 contains 15 residues. V dropped 3 bases and J dropped 2 bases, with 13 bases sitting between them. CDR1 SGHAT and CDR2 FQNNGV come from the germline V gene.

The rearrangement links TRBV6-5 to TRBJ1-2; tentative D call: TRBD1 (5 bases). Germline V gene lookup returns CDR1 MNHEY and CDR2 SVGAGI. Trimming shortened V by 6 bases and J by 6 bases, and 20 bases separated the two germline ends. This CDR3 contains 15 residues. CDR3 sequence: CASRAEGAGRHGYTF. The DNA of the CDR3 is TGTGCCAGCAGAGCGGAAGGGGCAGGGAGGCATGGCTACACCTTC.

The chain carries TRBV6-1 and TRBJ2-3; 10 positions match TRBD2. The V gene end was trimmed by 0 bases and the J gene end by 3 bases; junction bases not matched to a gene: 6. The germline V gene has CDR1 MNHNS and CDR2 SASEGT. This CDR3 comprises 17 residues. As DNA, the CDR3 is TGTGCCAGCAGTGAAGCGGGAGCGGGGGGGAGAACAGATACGCAGTATTTT. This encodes CASSEAGAGGRTDTQYF.

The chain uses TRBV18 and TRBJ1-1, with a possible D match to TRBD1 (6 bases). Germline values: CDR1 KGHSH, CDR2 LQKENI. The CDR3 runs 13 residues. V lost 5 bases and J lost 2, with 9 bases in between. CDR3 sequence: CASSGQLNTEAFF. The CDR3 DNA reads TGTGCCAGCTCAGGACAGTTAAACACTGAAGCTTTCTTT. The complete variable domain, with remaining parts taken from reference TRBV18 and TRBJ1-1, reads NAGVMQNPRHLVRRRGQEARLRCSPMKGHSHVYWYRQLPEEGLKFMVYLQKENIIDESGMPKERFSAEFPKEGPSILRIQQVVRGDSAAYFCASSGQLNTEAFFGQGTRLTVV.

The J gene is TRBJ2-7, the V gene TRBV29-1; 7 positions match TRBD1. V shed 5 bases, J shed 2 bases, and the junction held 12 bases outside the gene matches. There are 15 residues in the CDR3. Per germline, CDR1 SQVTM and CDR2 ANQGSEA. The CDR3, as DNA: TGCAGCGTTATAGCCCTGGACAGGATAACCTACGAGCAGTACTTC. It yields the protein CSVIALDRITYEQYF.

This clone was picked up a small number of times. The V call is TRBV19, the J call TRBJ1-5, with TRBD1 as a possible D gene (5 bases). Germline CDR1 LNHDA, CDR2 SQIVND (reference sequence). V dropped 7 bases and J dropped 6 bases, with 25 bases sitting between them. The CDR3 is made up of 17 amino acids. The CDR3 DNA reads TGTGCCAGTACCCCGTGGCAGGGAATGGGAATGGGTCAGCCCCAGCATTTT. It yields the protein CASTPWQGMGMGQPQHF. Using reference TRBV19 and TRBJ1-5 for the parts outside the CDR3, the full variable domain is DGGITQSPKYLFRKEGQNVTLSCEQNLNHDAMYWYRQDPGQGLRLIYYSQIVNDFQKGDIAEGYSVSREKKESFPLTVTSAQKNPTAFYLCASTPWQGMGMGQPQHFGDGTRLSIL.

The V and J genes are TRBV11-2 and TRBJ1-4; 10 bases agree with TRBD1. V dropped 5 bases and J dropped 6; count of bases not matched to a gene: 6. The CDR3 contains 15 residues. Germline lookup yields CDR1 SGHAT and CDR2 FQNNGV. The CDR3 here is CASSLLGTGDEKLFF. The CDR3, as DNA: TGTGCCAGCAGCCTTCTTGGGACAGGGGATGAAAAACTGTTTTTT.

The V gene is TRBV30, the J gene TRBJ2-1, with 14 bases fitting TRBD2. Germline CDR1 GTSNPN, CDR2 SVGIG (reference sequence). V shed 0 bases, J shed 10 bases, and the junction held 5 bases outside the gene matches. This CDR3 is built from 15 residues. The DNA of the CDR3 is TGTGCCTGGAGTGTACTGGGGACTAGCGGGAGAGAGCAGTTCTTC. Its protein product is CAWSVLGTSGREQFF.

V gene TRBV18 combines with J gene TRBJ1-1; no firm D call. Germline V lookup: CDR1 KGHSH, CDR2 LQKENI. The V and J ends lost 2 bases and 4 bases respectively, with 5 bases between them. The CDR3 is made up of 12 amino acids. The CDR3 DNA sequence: TGTGCCAGCTCACCAGCGGGCACTGAAGCTTTCTTT. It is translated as CASSPAGTEAFF.

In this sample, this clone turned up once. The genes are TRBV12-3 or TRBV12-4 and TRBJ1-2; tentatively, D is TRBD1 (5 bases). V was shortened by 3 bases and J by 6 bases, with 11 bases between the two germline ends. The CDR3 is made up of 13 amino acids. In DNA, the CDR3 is TGTGCCAGCAGTTTCGGGCAGGGCCATGGCTACACCTTC. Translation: CASSFGQGHGYTF.

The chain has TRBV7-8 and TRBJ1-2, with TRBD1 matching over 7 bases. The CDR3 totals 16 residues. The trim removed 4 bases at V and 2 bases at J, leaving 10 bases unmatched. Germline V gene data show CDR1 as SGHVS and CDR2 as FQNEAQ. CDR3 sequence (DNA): TGTGCCAGCAGCTCTCCCCGACAGGGTCTCAACTATGGCTACACCTTC. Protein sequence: CASSSPRQGLNYGYTF.

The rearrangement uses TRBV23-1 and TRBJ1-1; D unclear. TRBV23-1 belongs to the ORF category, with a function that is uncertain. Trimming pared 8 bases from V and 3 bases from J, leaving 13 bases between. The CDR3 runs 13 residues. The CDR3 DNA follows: TGCGCCAGCTCCCCTCGGGTTGACACTGAAGCTTTCTTT. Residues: CASSPRVDTEAFF.

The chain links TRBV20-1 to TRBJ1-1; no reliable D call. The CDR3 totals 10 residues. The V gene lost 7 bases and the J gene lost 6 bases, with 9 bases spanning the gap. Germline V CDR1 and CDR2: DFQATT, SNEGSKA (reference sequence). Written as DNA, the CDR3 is TGCAGTGTTCGCGGGCCTGAAGCTTTCTTT. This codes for CSVRGPEAFF.

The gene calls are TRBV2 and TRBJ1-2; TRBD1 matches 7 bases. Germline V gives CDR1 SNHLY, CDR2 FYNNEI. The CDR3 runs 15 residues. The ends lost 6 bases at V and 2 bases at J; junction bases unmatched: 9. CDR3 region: CASRDDRVLNYGYTF. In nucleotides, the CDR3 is TGTGCCAGCAGGGATGACAGGGTTCTCAACTATGGCTACACCTTC.

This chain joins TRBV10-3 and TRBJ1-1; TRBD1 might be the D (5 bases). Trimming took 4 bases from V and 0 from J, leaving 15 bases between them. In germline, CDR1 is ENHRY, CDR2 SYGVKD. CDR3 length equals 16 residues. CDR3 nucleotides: TGTGCCATCAGTGGGGGGACGGGTGCAGTGAACACTGAAGCTTTCTTT. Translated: CAISGGTGAVNTEAFF.

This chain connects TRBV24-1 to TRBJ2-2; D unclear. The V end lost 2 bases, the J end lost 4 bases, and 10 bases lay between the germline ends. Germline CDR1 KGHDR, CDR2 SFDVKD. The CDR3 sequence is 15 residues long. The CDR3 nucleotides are TGTGCCACCAGTGATTCTGGGATTCCCACCGGGGAGCTGTTTTTT. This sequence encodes CATSDSGIPTGELFF.

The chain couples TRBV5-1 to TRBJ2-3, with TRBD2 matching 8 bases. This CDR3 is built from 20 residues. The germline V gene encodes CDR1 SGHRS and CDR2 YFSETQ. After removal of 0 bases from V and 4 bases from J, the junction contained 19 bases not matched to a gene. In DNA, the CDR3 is TGCGCCAGCAGCTTGGAGCCTCTCACTGGAGGACTAGCTATCCCAGATACGCAGTATTTT. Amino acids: CASSLEPLTGGLAIPDTQYF.

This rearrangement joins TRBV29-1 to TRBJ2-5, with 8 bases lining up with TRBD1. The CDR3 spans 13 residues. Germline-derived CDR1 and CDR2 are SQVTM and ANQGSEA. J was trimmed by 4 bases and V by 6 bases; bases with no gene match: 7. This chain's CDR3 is CSVQQGERETQYF. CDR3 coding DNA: TGCAGCGTCCAACAGGGGGAGAGAGAGACCCAGTACTTC.

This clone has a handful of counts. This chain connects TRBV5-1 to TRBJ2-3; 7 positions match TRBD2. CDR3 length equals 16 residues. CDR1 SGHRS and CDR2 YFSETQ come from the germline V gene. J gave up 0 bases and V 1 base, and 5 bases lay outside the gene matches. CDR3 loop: CASSLSDGRSTDTQYF. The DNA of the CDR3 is TGCGCCAGCAGCTTGTCGGACGGGAGGAGCACAGATACGCAGTATTTT.

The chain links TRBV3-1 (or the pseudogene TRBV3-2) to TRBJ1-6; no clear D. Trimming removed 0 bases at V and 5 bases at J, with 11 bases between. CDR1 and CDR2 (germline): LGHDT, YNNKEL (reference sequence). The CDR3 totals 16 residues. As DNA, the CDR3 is TGTGCCAGCAGCCAAGAAGGAGGGTGGGATAATTCACCCCTCCACTTT. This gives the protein CASSQEGGWDNSPLHF.

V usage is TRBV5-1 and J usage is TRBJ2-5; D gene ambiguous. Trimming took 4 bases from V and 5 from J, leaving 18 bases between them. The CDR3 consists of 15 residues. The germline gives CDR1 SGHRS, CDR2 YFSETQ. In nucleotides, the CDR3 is TGCGCCAGCAGCCGGGCCGGTTTGTTGAAGGAGACCCAGTACTTC. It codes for CASSRAGLLKETQYF.

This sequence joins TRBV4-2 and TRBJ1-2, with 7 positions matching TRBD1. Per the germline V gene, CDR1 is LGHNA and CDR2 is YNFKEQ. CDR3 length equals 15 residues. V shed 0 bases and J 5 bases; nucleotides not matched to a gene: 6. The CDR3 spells CASSQDSQGMYGYTF. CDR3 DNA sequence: TGTGCCAGCAGCCAAGACTCACAGGGGATGTATGGCTACACCTTC.

The CDR3 region has the DNA TGTGCCAGCAGCCCCCGGTACCAAGAGACCCAGTACTTC. It specifies CASSPRYQETQYF. This chain joins TRBV7-9 and TRBJ2-5; D gene unclear. The germline gives CDR1 SEHNR, CDR2 FQNEAQ (reference sequence). This CDR3 spans 13 amino acids. V lost 5 bases and J lost 0, with 7 bases in between.

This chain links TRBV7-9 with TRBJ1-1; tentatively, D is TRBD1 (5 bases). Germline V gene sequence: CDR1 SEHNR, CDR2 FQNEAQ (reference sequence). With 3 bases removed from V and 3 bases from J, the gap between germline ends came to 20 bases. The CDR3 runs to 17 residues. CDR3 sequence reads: CASSFRQGTPFDTEAFF. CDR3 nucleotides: TGTGCCAGCAGCTTCAGGCAGGGCACCCCGTTCGACACTGAAGCTTTCTTT.

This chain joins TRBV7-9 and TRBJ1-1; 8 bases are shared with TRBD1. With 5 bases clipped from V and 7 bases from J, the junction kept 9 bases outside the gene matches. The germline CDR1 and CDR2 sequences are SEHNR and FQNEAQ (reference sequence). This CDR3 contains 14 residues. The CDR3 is CASSPGTGEREAFF. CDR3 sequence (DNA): TGTGCCAGCAGCCCCGGGACAGGAGAACGTGAAGCTTTCTTT.

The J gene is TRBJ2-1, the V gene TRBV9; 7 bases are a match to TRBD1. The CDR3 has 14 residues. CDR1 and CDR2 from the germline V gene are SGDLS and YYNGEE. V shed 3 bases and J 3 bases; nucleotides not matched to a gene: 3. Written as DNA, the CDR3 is TGTGCCAGCAGCGCACGGGACAGCTACAATGAGCAGTTCTTC. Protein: CASSARDSYNEQFF.

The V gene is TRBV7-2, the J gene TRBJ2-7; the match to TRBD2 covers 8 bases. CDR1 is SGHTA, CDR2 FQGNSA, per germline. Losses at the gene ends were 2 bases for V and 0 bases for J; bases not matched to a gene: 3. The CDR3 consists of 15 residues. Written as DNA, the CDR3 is TGTGCCAGCAGCTTAAAAGCGGGGGACTCCTACGAGCAGTACTTC. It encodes CASSLKAGDSYEQYF.

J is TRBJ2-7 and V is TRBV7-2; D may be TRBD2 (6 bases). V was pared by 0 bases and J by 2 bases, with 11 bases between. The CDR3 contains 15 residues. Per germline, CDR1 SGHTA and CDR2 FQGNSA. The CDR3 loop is CASSLAGLGPYEQYF. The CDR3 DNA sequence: TGTGCCAGCAGCTTAGCGGGACTTGGGCCCTACGAGCAGTACTTC. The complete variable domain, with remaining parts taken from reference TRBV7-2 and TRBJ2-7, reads GAGVSQSPSNKVTEKGKDVELRCDPISGHTALYWYRQSLGQGLEFLIYFQGNSAPDKSGLPSDRFSAERTGGSVSTLTIQRTQQEDSAVYLCASSLAGLGPYEQYFGPGTRLTVT.

The DNA of the CDR3 is TGTGCCAGCAGCAGCGAGGGGGCTGGAAACACCATATATTTT. Translation: CASSSEGAGNTIYF. The chain has TRBV7-8 and TRBJ1-3, with D perhaps matching TRBD1 (6 bases). The CDR3 has 14 amino acids. V lost 5 bases and J lost 2, with 10 bases in between. Germline CDR1 is SGHVS and CDR2 is FQNEAQ.